Below, 18 T cell receptor beta chains from the same sample are listed, as sequenced in a study of coeliac disease. Profiling relied on immunoSEQ multiplex PCR, and the TCRdb table lists in-frame clones only, not all of them. The sample lists 2,000 to 2,500 clones, about 80% occurring once. Sequencing was performed on lymphocytes from the gut lamina propria. The receptors shown here come from a human donor without celiac disease.

The chain carries TRBV9 and TRBJ2-7, with TRBD2 matching over 9 bases. This CDR3 comprises 13 residues. Germline loops: CDR1 SGDLS, CDR2 YYNGEE. The V gene end was trimmed by 4 bases and the J gene end by 9 bases; junction bases not matched to a gene: 8. CDR3 sequence (DNA): TGTGCCAGCAGCCCGGGACTAGCCTTAATGCAGTACTTC. It is translated as CASSPGLALMQYF.

The rearrangement uses TRBV25-1 and TRBJ1-2, with D maybe TRBD1 (5 bases). Germline V gene data show CDR1 as MGHDK and CDR2 as SYGVNS. V lost 1 base, J lost 0 bases, and 9 bases lay in between. The CDR3 loop spans 15 amino acids. The CDR3 sequence: CASSEWGRSNYGYTF. In nucleotides, the CDR3 is TGTGCCAGCAGTGAATGGGGCAGATCTAACTATGGCTACACCTTC.

A note on this clone: Other DNA sequences in this specimen translate into the identical CDR3. This chain links TRBV7-2 with TRBJ2-1; 9 nucleotides match TRBD2. V dropped 3 bases and J dropped 1; count of bases not matched to a gene: 4. From germline, CDR1 is SGHTA and CDR2 FQGNSA. The CDR3 length is 16 residues. In DNA, the CDR3 is TGTGCCAGCAGCTTTAGCGGGAGCGGGTCCTACAATGAGCAGTTCTTC. Translation gives CASSFSGSGSYNEQFF.

The rearrangement links TRBV5-1 to TRBJ1-2; D is possibly TRBD1 (6 bases). V was cut by 5 bases and J by 5 bases, with 16 bases left in between. The CDR3 is 14 amino acids. Per germline, CDR1 SGHRS and CDR2 YFSETQ. This CDR3 reads CASRQGEVGYGYTF. In nucleotides, the CDR3 is TGCGCCAGCAGACAGGGAGAGGTAGGGTATGGCTACACCTTC. Filled out from reference TRBV5-1 and TRBJ1-2, the complete variable domain reads KAGVTQTPRYLIKTRGQQVTLSCSPISGHRSVSWYQQTPGQGLQFLFEYFSETQRNKGNFPGRFSGRQFSNSRSEMNVSTLELGDSALYLCASRQGEVGYGYTFGSGTRLTVV.

By frequency in the sample, this clone is large. The chain recombines TRBV5-6 with TRBJ2-7; D may be TRBD2 (6 bases). In germline, CDR1 is SGHDT, CDR2 YYEEEE. Trimming stripped 5 bases from V and 0 bases from J, with 18 bases between. The CDR3 has 16 amino acids. CDR3 loop: CASSLEGGVSSYEQYF. The CDR3 bases are TGTGCCAGCAGTCTGGAGGGCGGGGTATCCTCCTACGAGCAGTACTTC. The full variable domain, completed using reference TRBV5-6 and TRBJ2-7, is DAGVTQSPTHLIKTRGQQVTLRCSPKSGHDTVSWYQQALGQGPQFIFQYYEEEERQRGNFPDRFSGHQFPNYSSELNVNALLLGDSALYLCASSLEGGVSSYEQYFGPGTRLTVT.

This clone was counted a single time. The rearrangement links TRBV19 to TRBJ2-7; perhaps TRBD1 as D (7 bases). V gave up 8 bases and J gave up 3 bases, with 23 bases separating them. The CDR3 covers 16 residues. Per germline, CDR1 LNHDA and CDR2 SQIVND (reference sequence). CDR3 DNA: TGTGCCAGTTCCCTAGGGGGCCGGGGGAGGCGCTACGAGCAGTACTTC. Amino acids: CASSLGGRGRRYEQYF.

The chain has TRBV2 and TRBJ2-2, with TRBD2 matching over 8 bases. Germline-derived CDR1 and CDR2 are SNHLY and FYNNEI. V was clipped by 1 base and J by 4 bases; unmatched bases: 2. The CDR3 length is 15 residues. CDR3 protein: CASSEVGLATGELFF. CDR3 DNA sequence: TGTGCCAGCAGTGAAGTCGGACTAGCCACCGGGGAGCTGTTTTTT.

This clone has more than one count but fewer than ten. The chain couples TRBV7-9 to TRBJ2-6; the match to TRBD1 covers 7 bases. The CDR3 spans 19 residues. Trimming cost V 0 bases and J 4 bases; bases outside gene matches: 12. The germline gives CDR1 SEHNR, CDR2 FQNEAQ (reference sequence). Written as DNA, the CDR3 is TGTGCCAGCAGCTTAGCAAAACAGGGGACATGGCGGGGGGCCAACGTCCTGACTTTC. Amino acids: CASSLAKQGTWRGANVLTF.

Remarks on this clone: A much larger clone differs from this one at a single base, so this may be a read error. This is likely a read error, given that the CDR3 carries no conserved phenylalanine or tryptophan at its end. The V call is TRBV5-6, the J call TRBJ1-6, with D uncertain. Trimming left V 4 bases short and J 5 bases short, with 16 bases between. Germline CDR1 reads SGHDT; CDR2 reads YYEEEE. The length of the CDR3 is 16 residues. This chain's CDR3 is CASSRNSRFHNSPLHL. CDR3 bases: TGTGCCAGCAGCCGTAACAGCAGGTTCCATAATTCACCCCTCCACCTT.

The gene calls are TRBV6-4 and TRBJ2-3; perhaps TRBD1 as D (5 bases). V was clipped by 8 bases and J by 1 base, with 22 bases between them. The germline gives CDR1 MRHNA, CDR2 SNTAGT. There are 17 residues in the CDR3. The CDR3 sequence: CASRGWTRLLGTDTQYF. CDR3 bases: TGTGCCAGCCGCGGCTGGACACGTCTCCTCGGCACAGATACGCAGTATTTT.

This sequence joins TRBV19 and TRBJ1-2, with D hard to call. Trimming left V 6 bases short and J 0 bases short, with 17 bases between. The CDR3 sequence is 16 residues long. CDR1 and CDR2 (germline): LNHDA, SQIVND (reference sequence). The chain's CDR3 is CASRRQSSSSNYGYTF. CDR3 DNA: TGTGCCAGTAGGAGACAATCATCTTCGTCTAACTATGGCTACACCTTC.

The rearrangement joins TRBV7-6 to TRBJ1-5; possibly TRBD1 for D (6 bases). CDR3 size: 14 residues. Trimming left V 5 bases short and J 7 bases short, with 15 bases between. From germline, CDR1 is SGHVS and CDR2 FNYEAQ. The CDR3 protein is CASSEQGPMQPQHF. CDR3 bases: TGTGCCAGCAGCGAACAGGGCCCAATGCAGCCCCAGCATTTT.

The chain couples TRBV5-1 to TRBJ2-3; weak D call: TRBD2 (5 bases). Trimming pared 7 bases from V and 8 bases from J, leaving 14 bases between. The CDR3 length is 12 residues. CDR1 SGHRS and CDR2 YFSETQ come from the germline V gene. The DNA of the CDR3 is TGCGCCAGCCGACCACCCGAGGGTACGCAGTATTTT. Protein: CASRPPEGTQYF.

The J gene is TRBJ1-6, the V gene TRBV7-9, with TRBD1 matching 9 bases. CDR1 is SEHNR and CDR2 is FQNEAQ in the germline V gene (reference sequence). The CDR3 is made up of 17 amino acids. Trimming cost V 5 bases and J 9 bases; bases outside gene matches: 14. The CDR3, as DNA: TGTGCCAGCAGCACACCGCCGGGACAGGGCAGCGGTTCACCCCTCCACTTT. Its translation is CASSTPPGQGSGSPLHF.

The chain employs TRBV19 and TRBJ2-3; TRBD2 matches 15 bases. V gave up 2 bases and J gave up 0 bases; unmatched junction bases: 15. The V gene's germline CDR1 is LNHDA and CDR2 SQIVND (reference sequence). This CDR3 contains 22 residues. The CDR3 loop reads CASSIRYRGLAGGITSTDTQYF. The DNA of the CDR3 is TGTGCCAGTAGTATAAGATATCGCGGACTAGCGGGGGGGATAACTAGCACAGATACGCAGTATTTT.

The rearrangement links TRBV10-3 to TRBJ2-3; TRBD2 agrees at 9 bases. J was trimmed by 2 bases and V by 9 bases; bases with no gene match: 3. The CDR3 totals 13 residues. Per germline, CDR1 ENHRY and CDR2 SYGVKD. DNA of the CDR3: TGTGCCATTAGCGGGGGATACACAGATACGCAGTATTTT. This gives the protein CAISGGYTDTQYF.

This clone came up once. This chain uses TRBV28 with TRBJ2-5, with a tentative D call TRBD2 (5 bases). The CDR3 has 15 amino acids. With 7 bases removed from V and 1 base from J, the gap between germline ends came to 16 bases. Germline values: CDR1 MDHEN, CDR2 SYDVKM. CDR3 amino acids: CASTPYAGVQETQYF. The CDR3 nucleotides are TGTGCCAGCACTCCATACGCCGGGGTCCAAGAGACCCAGTACTTC.

This sequence joins TRBV10-3 and TRBJ2-7; 11 nucleotides align to TRBD2. The V and J ends lost 5 bases and 3 bases, in that order; junction bases with no gene match: 6. This CDR3 has 15 amino acids. Germline V gene sequence: CDR1 ENHRY, CDR2 SYGVKD. CDR3 bases: TGTGCCATCAGTACTACTAGCGGGAGTAGCTACGAGCAGTACTTC. It encodes CAISTTSGSSYEQYF.